This section outlines one TCR beta chain sequence together with its context. Its antigen is not identified. The sample belongs to a study of blood T cells in healthy people across ages. A second PCR of about 7 to 12 cycles used a sample-barcoded 5' primer and a J-beta primer mix. TCRdb re-called the 5' RACE reads with MiXCR, one entry per CDR3 protein. This table holds more than 450,000 distinct CDR3 sequences, about 27% found once. V dropped 5 bases and J dropped 1; count of bases not matched to a gene: 8. Germline CDR1 is SGHAT and CDR2 is FQNNGV. The CDR3 is 16 amino acids. Study outcomes and limitations: It was not possible, with unsorted PBMCs, to conclusively compare naive and antigen-experienced cells.

These sequences were also reported in another study, on T cells of mothers and their children. That report adds: Pairs that are related and pairs that are unrelated have TCR recombination output shaped similarly by thymic selection. No clones detected were persistent microchimeric T cell clones.

The origin of this receptor is a boy younger than 10 in good health. The chain carries TRBV11-2 and TRBJ1-1, with TRBD1 matching 9 bases. The specimen sequenced was blood. The CDR3 here is CASSPPGQGQNTEAFF. CDR3 DNA: TGTGCCAGCAGCCCCCCGGGACAGGGCCAGAACACTGAAGCTTTCTTT. The entire variable domain, with the rest obtained from reference TRBV11-2 and TRBJ1-1, is as follows: EAGVAQSPRYKIIEKRQSVAFWCNPISGHATLYWYQQILGQGPKLLIQFQNNGVVDDSQLPKDRFSAERLKGVDSTLKIQPAKLEDSAVYLCASSPPGQGQNTEAFFGQGTRLTVV.